This TCR beta chain was found in a study of blood T cell repertoires in COVID-19. Study summary: Sources were T cells, B-cell-depleted T cells, or PBMCs; the material itself was cDNA or gDNA.

The repertoire was sequenced with immunoSEQ multiplex PCR; TCRdb's copy has only in-frame clones and lacks some. The sample shows 120,000 or so clones, about four fifths of them seen only once. This CDR3 has 15 amino acids. Trimming took off 1 base at V and 4 bases at J, with 13 bases between the two ends. The germline gives CDR1 SGHAT, CDR2 FQDESV (reference sequence). The sequenced material came from peripheral blood. The rearrangement joins TRBV11-1 to TRBJ1-2; no clear D. The TCR originated in a woman between 65 and 79 years old with acute or convalescent COVID-19. The CDR3 protein is CASSLDLGSAYGYTF. CDR3 sequence (DNA): TGTGCCAGCAGCTTAGACTTGGGCAGTGCCTATGGCTACACCTTC.